This T cell receptor beta chain stems from a study of spatial heterogeneity in lung cancer. Looking at the study overall: Counts of TCR transcripts in tumor regions tracked strongly with a T cell module score that came from matched bulk RNA-seq. Overall study findings and caveats: Nonsynonymous mutation counts, ubiquitous and regional, were tracked by the respective counts of ubiquitous and regional expanded TCRs. One measure, the expanded intratumoral alpha and beta TCR count, tracked tumor mutation counts.

The CDR3 is made up of 13 amino acids. Deletions cut 3 bases from V and 4 bases from J, with 9 bases between. The presence of a unique molecular identifier marked each TCR cDNA molecule. TCRdb called the 5' RACE reads again in MiXCR, with one record for every CDR3 protein. The sample consists of roughly 4,000 distinct CDR3 sequences, 4.5% to 6.5% of them appearing once. Regarding time point: sample taken at primary tumor resection. In each case, whole RNA from tumor, nontumor lung or frozen PBMC was sequenced unsorted. Within the sample, this clonotype is medium-sized (0.01 to 0.1%). Antigen unknown. The chain employs TRBV12-3 or TRBV12-4 and TRBJ2-5; D is uncertain. The sequence derives from a female donor with early-stage non-small cell lung cancer. The sample here was lung tumor tissue, taken at surgery. The CDR3 reads CASSFLGIETQYF. CDR3 DNA: TGTGCCAGCAGTTTTTTAGGGATAGAGACCCAGTACTTC.